This T cell receptor (beta chain) was recovered during a study of response to subunit inactivated influenza vaccine. TCRdb re-called the RT-PCR reads with MiXCR, one entry per CDR3 protein. The table records 860,000 or so distinct CDR3 sequences, 20% to 25% of them present only once. In the case of this clonotype: Its target is not known.

General study results and limits: Each seasonal flu vaccination may recruit only limited new T cells, authors suggested.

Per germline, CDR1 DFQATT and CDR2 SNEGSKA (reference sequence). The CDR3 contains 10 residues. Deletions cut 6 bases from V and 8 bases from J, with 7 bases between. The sequence came from a man in his fifties who received an inactivated influenza vaccine. The chain combines TRBV20-1 with TRBJ1-4; D ambiguous. The sequenced sample was PBMCs from blood, obtained about 5 days after vaccination. CDR3: CSATAEKLFF. Written as DNA, the CDR3 is TGCAGTGCCACGGCCGAAAAACTGTTTTTT.